The clone carrying this T cell receptor (beta chain) was observed at least ten times. The data stem from a study of identical twins. V lost 6 bases, J lost 6 bases, and 11 bases stayed unmatched. The CDR3 is 14 residues long. TCRdb ran MiXCR on the 5' RACE reads and lists one entry per CDR3 protein. The sample includes about 480,000 distinct CDR3 sequences, about 14% of them seen just once. This same sample was also part of a study on yellow fever vaccine responses in identical twins.

The rearrangement uses TRBV12-3 or TRBV12-4 and TRBJ2-7; 7 bases align to TRBD2. Sequenced sample: CD4+ T cells sorted from blood. This TCR came from a woman in her late teens or twenties in good health. CDR3 sequence (DNA): TGTGCCAGCAGACGCGTGGGAGGGCCCCCCGAGCAGTACTTC. Its translation is CASRRVGGPPEQYF.